This T cell receptor beta chain derives from a study of vaccination and CD4 T cells after COVID-19 (dated by TCRdb to 2022 to 2024). Background on the whole study: Every convalescent patient had a positive nasal swab PCR test for SARS-CoV-2, with mild disease in nine or ten patients and severe disease in one. In the convalescent cohort there were six males and four females, among whom were two Hispanic individuals, seven Caucasians, two Asians and one multiracial person. Each participant got two doses of either the Pfizer-BioNTech BNT162b2 vaccine (n=8) or the Moderna mRNA-1273 vaccine (n=2). Post-COVID blood samples were collected from convalescent patients a median of around 100 days after diagnosis, with a range of about 30 to 161 days. Post-vaccine blood samples were taken a median of about 72 days after the second vaccine dose, with a range of roughly 14 to 241 days. Overlapping spike peptide pools from SARS-CoV-2 and from the common cold coronaviruses HCoV-NL63, HCoV-OC43 and HCoV-229E were used as culture stimuli. Control cultures used a CEFX viral epitope pool as positive control, an HIV-1 Nef peptide pool as negative control, or no peptide. In 9 to 11 COVID-19 convalescent patients and a few infection-naive healthy vaccine recipients, researchers compared the spike-specific CD4+ TCR repertoire from before mRNA vaccination with the repertoire from after.

As for this clonotype: This clone's antigen is unknown. No much larger clone exists at a distance of one base, and base qualities are not known.

V loses 5 bases at its end and J loses 11 bases; junction bases beyond the gene matches: 8. As encoded in the germline V gene, CDR1 is SGHNT while CDR2 is YENEEA. Spanning cysteine to phenylalanine, the CDR3 consists of 12 amino acids. The only DNA kept is the CDR3, 36 bases in frame from the first base. The intended sense of this specimen's treatment or condition label: roughly ten-day PBMC culture with coronavirus spike peptide pools or control peptides (ViraFEST assay). The ViraFEST assay, used in the study, expanded antigen-specific T cells with peptide pools and then identified the expanded clonotypes through TCR sequencing. The convalescent patients' positive SARS-CoV-2 PCR tests fell between March and December 2020, which was before the Alpha, Beta and Delta variants emerged in the United States. Each well held 2.2 million or so PBMCs cultured in IMDM containing around 5.1% human AB serum and approximately 10 IU/ml IL-2, with 10 ug/ml peptide pools added. On days 3 and 7, half of the culture medium was replaced with fresh IL-2-containing medium. CD4+ T cells were isolated after about 10 days of culture through negative selection using the EasySep CD4+ T cell isolation kit. Ficoll-Paque Plus gradient centrifugation was used to isolate PBMCs from whole blood, and the isolated PBMCs were then either used fresh or cryopreserved at -140C. Culture conditions were generally each tested in triplicate wells.

Receptor libraries were prepared by PCR. At the Johns Hopkins FTIC core, DNA from the cultured CD4+ T cells underwent TCR sequencing with the Oncomine TCR Beta short-read assay. Genomic DNA was extracted from the cultured CD4+ T cells with the QIAamp micro DNA kit. Oncomine TCR Beta libraries made from cultured CD4+ T cells were pooled using unique dual indexes and sequenced on an Illumina iSeq 100. The authors processed their data as follows. Non-productive sequences were removed, and CDR3s not starting with C, not ending with F or W, or shorter than 7 amino acids were discarded. The MANAFEST web application was used to identify antigen-specific clonotypes by comparing peptide-stimulated wells against reference wells and other culture wells. Positive clones required FDR below 0.05, an odds ratio above 5, and productive frequency above 0.1% in at least two of three replicate wells. Cross-reactive clonotypes were defined as significantly expanded in both SARS-CoV-2 spike wells and at least one common cold coronavirus spike condition. CDR3 homology was assessed with Levenshtein distances (stringdist) and unrooted phylogenetic trees (ape) in R version 3.6.1. Starting from the raw public reads, TCRdb applied fastp trimming at Q25, assembled clones with MiXCR and retained in-frame beta chains. Each CDR3 protein gets just one entry, which takes the most common genes and DNA from the rows behind it. The V and J calls here are based on TCRdb, not the publication. Within this sample are around 10,000 distinct CDR3 sequences, with more than 25% of them counted one time only. The top ten hold about a quarter of the sample.

Overall results and qualifications from the work: An increase in the median number of SARS-CoV-2-reactive clonotypes from around 20 after infection to 38 after vaccination was observed, but the change was not found to be significant. In convalescent patients, nearly all vaccine-specific clones (304 of 307) were found to be mono-reactive for SARS-CoV-2 spike rather than cross-reactive with common cold coronaviruses. Among the post-vaccine SARS-CoV-2-reactive clones in convalescent patients, a median about 87% showed up only after vaccination, which suggests vaccine-specific priming. Relatively few convalescent patients were included in the study, and early timepoints after natural infection were not analyzed.

The chain couples TRBV11-3 to TRBJ1-1; TRBD1 agrees with 7 junctional bases. Sequencing input: cultured CD4+ T cells from blood. The receptor was derived from a human donor with COVID-19. The nucleotides read TGTGCCAGCAGCCGTGACAGGGTGGGTGCTTTCTTT. It codes for CASSRDRVGAFF.